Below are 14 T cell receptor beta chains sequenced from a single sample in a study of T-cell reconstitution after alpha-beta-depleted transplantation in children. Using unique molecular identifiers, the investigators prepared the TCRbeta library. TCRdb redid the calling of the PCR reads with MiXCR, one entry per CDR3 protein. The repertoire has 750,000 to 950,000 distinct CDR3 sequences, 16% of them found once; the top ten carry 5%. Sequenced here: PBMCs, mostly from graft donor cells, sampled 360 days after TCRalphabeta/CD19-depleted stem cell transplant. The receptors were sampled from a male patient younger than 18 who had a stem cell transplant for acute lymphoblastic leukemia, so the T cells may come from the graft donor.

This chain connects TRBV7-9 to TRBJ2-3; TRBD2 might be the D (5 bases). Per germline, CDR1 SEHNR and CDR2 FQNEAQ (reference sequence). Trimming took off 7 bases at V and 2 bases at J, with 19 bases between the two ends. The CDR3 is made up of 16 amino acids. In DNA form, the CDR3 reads TGTGCCAGCACCCCGGGGATGGCGGGCCACACAGATACGCAGTATTTT. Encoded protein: CASTPGMAGHTDTQYF.

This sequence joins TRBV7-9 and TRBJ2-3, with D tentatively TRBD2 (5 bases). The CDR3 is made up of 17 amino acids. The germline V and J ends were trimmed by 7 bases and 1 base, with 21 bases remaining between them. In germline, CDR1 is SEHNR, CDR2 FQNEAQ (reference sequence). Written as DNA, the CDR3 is TGTGCCAGCAAACCCGCACTAGATCTTTCTCGCACAGATACGCAGTATTTT. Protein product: CASKPALDLSRTDTQYF.

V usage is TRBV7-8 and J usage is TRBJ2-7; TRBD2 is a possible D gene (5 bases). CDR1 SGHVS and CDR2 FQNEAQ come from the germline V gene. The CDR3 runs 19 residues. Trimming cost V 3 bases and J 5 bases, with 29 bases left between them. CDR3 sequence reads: CASSLGSWVRERERDEQYF. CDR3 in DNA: TGTGCCAGCAGCTTGGGTTCATGGGTCCGGGAAAGGGAGAGGGACGAGCAGTACTTC.

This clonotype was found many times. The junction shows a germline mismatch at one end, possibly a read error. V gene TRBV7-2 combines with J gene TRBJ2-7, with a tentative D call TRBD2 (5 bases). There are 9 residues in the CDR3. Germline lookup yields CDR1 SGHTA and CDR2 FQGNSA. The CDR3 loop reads CASSFFGDF. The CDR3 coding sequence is TGTGCCAGCAGCTTTTTCGGGGACTTC.

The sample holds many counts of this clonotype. CDR3 sequence: CASSIEVVGQETQYF. CDR3 coding DNA: TGTGCCAGCAGCATAGAGGTGGTGGGACAAGAGACCCAGTACTTC. The chain joins TRBV7-8 to TRBJ2-5; D not certain. Germline V CDR1 and CDR2: SGHVS, FQNEAQ. The CDR3 spans 15 residues. Trimming left V 5 bases short and J 2 bases short, with 15 bases between.

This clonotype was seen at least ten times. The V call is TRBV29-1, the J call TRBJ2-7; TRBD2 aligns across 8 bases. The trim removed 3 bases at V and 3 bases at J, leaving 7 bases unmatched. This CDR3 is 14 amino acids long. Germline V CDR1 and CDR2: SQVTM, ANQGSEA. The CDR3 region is CSVEFAGGRYEQYF. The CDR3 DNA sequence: TGCAGCGTTGAGTTTGCGGGAGGTCGCTACGAGCAGTACTTC.

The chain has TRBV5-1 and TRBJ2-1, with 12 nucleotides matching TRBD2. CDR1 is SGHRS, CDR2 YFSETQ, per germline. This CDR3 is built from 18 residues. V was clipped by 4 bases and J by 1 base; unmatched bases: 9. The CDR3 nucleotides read TGCGCCAGCAGCCCGAGGACTAGCGGGATCGGATCCTACAATGAGCAGTTCTTC. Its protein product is CASSPRTSGIGSYNEQFF.

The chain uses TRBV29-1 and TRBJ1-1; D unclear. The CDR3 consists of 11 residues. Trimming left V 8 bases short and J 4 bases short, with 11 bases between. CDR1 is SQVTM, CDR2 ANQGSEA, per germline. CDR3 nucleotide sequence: TGCAGCACCGGGCCGAGCACTGAAGCTTTCTTT. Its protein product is CSTGPSTEAFF.

This chain's CDR3 is CASSLQGARGQPQHF. CDR3 coding DNA: TGCGCCAGCAGCTTACAGGGGGCGCGGGGTCAGCCCCAGCATTTT. The chain combines TRBV5-1 with TRBJ1-5, with 9 positions matching TRBD1. CDR3 length: 15 residues. Germline CDR1 and CDR2: SGHRS and YFSETQ. The V segment lost 2 bases and the J segment 6 bases; nucleotides outside the gene matches: 6.

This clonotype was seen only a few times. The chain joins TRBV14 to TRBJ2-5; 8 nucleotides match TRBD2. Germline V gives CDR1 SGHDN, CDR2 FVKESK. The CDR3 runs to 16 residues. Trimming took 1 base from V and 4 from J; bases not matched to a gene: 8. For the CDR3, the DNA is TGTGCCAGCAGCCAAGGCCGGGGCGGGGGGCGAGAGACCCAGTACTTC. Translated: CASSQGRGGGRETQYF.

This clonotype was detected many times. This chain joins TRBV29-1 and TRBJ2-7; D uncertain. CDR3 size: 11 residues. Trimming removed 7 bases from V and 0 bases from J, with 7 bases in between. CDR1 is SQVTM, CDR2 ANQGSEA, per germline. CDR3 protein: CSAQASYEQYF. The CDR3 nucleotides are TGCAGCGCTCAGGCCTCCTACGAGCAGTACTTC.

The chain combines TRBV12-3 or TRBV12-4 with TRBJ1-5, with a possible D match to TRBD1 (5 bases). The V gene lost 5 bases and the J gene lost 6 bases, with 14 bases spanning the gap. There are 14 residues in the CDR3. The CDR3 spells CASSPGNEGQPQHF. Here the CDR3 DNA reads TGTGCCAGCAGTCCAGGGAATGAAGGTCAGCCCCAGCATTTT.

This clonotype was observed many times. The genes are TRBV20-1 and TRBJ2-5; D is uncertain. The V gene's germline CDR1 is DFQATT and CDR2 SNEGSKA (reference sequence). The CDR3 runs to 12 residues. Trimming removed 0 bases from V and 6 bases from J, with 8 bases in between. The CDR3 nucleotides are TGCAGTGCTAGAGAGAGTTGGCAGACCCAGTACTTC. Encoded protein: CSARESWQTQYF.

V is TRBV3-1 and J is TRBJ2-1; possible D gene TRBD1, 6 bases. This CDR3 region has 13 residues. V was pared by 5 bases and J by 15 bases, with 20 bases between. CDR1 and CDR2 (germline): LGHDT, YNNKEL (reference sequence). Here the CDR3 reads CASSSRDTGMRFF. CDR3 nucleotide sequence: TGTGCCAGCAGCTCCCGGGACACGGGTATGCGGTTCTTC.